This TCR beta chain came from a study of T cells in Graves' hyperthyroidism and ophthalmopathy. Across the whole study: Peripheral blood was drawn at first diagnosis, prior to all treatment.

Study-wide points: Most thyroid-expanded clonotypes above 0.001 were also found in blood.

The CDR3 is made up of 16 amino acids. CDR1 is MNHEY and CDR2 is SVGEGT in the germline V gene. Trimming left V 6 bases short and J 8 bases short, with 25 bases between. Researchers amplified the TCR beta CDR3 regions from RNA transcripts. In the first-round RT-PCR of the TCR CDR3, the HTBI primer set was used. One entry per CDR3 protein, called by TCRdb with MiXCR from the multiplex PCR reads. The table shows about 640,000 distinct CDR3 sequences, with less than 25% occurring only once. Orbital computed tomography and thyroid ultrasound, together with serum TRAb and thyroxine and clinical symptoms, were used for diagnoses. The authors obtained PBMCs from about 9.5 ml of fresh peripheral blood. This clonotype came up a few times. The antigen is undetermined.

The V and J genes are TRBV6-2 or TRBV6-3 and TRBJ1-2; D possibly corresponds to TRBD1 (5 bases). Specimen: blood. The receptor was derived from a man aged 25 to 45 with Graves' ophthalmopathy. The CDR3 DNA is TGTGCCAGCAGCGCAGTCGGGACTTTTTTGGGGGACGGCTACACCTTC. The encoded protein is CASSAVGTFLGDGYTF.